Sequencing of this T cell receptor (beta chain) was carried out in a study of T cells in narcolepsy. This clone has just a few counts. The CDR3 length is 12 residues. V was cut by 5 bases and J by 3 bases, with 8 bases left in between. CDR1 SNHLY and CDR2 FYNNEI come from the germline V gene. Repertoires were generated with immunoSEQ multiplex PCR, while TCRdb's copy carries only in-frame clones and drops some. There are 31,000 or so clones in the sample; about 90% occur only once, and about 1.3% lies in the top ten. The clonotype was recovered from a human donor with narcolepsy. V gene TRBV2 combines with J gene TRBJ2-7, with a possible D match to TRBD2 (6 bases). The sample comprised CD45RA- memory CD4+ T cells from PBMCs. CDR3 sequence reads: CASSQDYYEQYF. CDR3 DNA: TGTGCCAGCAGTCAGGACTACTACGAGCAGTACTTC.